One T cell receptor beta chain is described in this entry. This clonotype was picked up many times. The clone's antigen remains unknown. No much larger clone exists at a distance of one base, and base qualities are not known. Library generation was performed with 5' RACE. Instrument used: Illumina HiSeq 2000. A universal primer binding site was added through template switching, and the final cDNA carried a unique molecular identifier so that TCR cDNA molecules could be counted accurately. Specific primers in the conserved constant-segment region were used to synthesize first-strand cDNA for TCR alpha and beta chains. To control for contamination, each cDNA library was double barcoded with a SMART-Mk sample barcode plus Illumina barcodes. TruSeq adapter sequences, together with Illumina sample barcodes, were added in two successive PCR steps. TCR alpha and beta cDNA libraries were sequenced on the Illumina HiSeq platform with custom primers. For the original study's pipeline: Unique molecular identifiers were extracted from raw reads with MiGEC, and CDR3 positions were determined with MiXCR. Recombination models were inferred per individual with the repgenHMM and IGoR tools using an EM algorithm. The analysis of shared clonotypes was done with the tcR package in R, with sharing normalized by the product of cloneset sizes. Out-of-frame nonproductive sequences were analyzed to study raw recombination free of thymic and clonal selection effects. The public reads were reprocessed in TCRdb via fastp at Q25 and MiXCR, keeping in-frame beta chains. Every entry covers one CDR3 protein and lists the most common genes and DNA from its rows. TCRdb's processing, not the study's, gives the V and J calls here. The table for this sample lists about 240,000 distinct CDR3 sequences; about 10% of them were counted only once. The ten largest make up 9% to 10% of the sample.

Only healthy Caucasian donors were included. Miltenyi CD45RO+ enrichment and human naive T-cell isolation kits were used to isolate memory (CD45RO+) and naive T cells from PBMC. This record belongs to a study of identical twins (dated by TCRdb to between 2015 and 2016). Background for the entire study: To test whether fetal clonotypes persist, the study used deep sequencing on TCR alpha and beta repertoires from monozygotic twins, unrelated adults of various ages, and cord blood. To rule out contamination, the twin experiments were replicated at different times with different library preparation protocols. On the study overall, not on this receptor specifically: Because the same donors could not be followed over many years, the conclusions depended on cross-sectional statistical analysis. Zero-insertion analyses could be partly confounded by invariant T cells such as MAIT and iNKT, although diverse VJ usage argued against such confounding for most clonotypes. Compared with coincidental sharing between unrelated individuals, out-of-frame TCR alpha sequences shared between twins had an excess of sequences with low generation probability. Excess twin sharing in beta out-of-frame sequences was weaker because fewer shared sequences lowered the signal-to-noise ratio. Fewer insertions were carried by abundant cord blood beta clonotypes; a weaker similar trend was observed in young adult naive repertoires, while no such trend was observed in memory repertoires. In monozygotic twins, out-of-frame TCR alpha sharing was systematically underestimated by recombination models, although the models agreed with sharing between unrelated individuals.

A distance of 20 bases separates the germline ends of V and J, which lose 5 bases and 0 bases respectively. CDR1 SGHTA and CDR2 FQGNSA are derived from the germline V gene. There are 17 amino acids in the CDR3, from cysteine to phenylalanine inclusive. Here the CDR3 DNA is all that survives: 51 bases in frame from base 1. This clonotype originated in a man in his forties or fifties in good health. The sample taken for sequencing was memory T cells sorted from blood. The sample's cell subset or site label, in plain terms: CD45RO+ enriched T cells. The V and J segments used are TRBV7-2 and TRBJ2-7; a tentative D match to TRBD2 spans 5 bases. The CDR3 reads CASSIGRGTRSSYEQYF. The sequenced DNA: TGTGCCAGCAGCATCGGACGAGGAACTAGGAGCTCCTACGAGCAGTACTTC. Outside the CDR3, residues come from the reference TRBV7-2 and TRBJ2-7 proteins, so the full variable domain is: GAGVSQSPSNKVTEKGKDVELRCDPISGHTALYWYRQSLGQGLEFLIYFQGNSAPDKSGLPSDRFSAERTGGSVSTLTIQRTQQEDSAVYLCASSIGRGTRSSYEQYFGPGTRLTVT.